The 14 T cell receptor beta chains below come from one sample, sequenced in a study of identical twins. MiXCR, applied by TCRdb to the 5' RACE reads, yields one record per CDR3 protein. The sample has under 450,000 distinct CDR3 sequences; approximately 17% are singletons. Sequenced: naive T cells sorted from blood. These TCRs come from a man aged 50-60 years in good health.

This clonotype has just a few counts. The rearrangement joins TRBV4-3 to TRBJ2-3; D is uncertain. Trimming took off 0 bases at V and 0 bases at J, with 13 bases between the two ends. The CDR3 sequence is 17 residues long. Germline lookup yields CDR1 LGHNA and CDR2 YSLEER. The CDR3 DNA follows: TGCGCCAGCAGCCAAGAACCCGACCGAGGAAGCACAGATACGCAGTATTTT. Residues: CASSQEPDRGSTDTQYF.

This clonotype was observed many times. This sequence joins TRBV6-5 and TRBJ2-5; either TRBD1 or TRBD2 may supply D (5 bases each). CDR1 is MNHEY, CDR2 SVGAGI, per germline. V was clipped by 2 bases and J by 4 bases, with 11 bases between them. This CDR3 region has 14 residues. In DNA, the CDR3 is TGTGCCAGCAGTTACGGGACCGGGCGAGAGACCCAGTACTTC. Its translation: CASSYGTGRETQYF.

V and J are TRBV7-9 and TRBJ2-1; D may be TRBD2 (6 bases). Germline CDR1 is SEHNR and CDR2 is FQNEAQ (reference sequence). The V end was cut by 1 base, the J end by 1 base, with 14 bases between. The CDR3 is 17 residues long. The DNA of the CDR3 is TGTGCCAGCAGCTTAGGAAGTCGGCGGGAATCCTACAATGAGCAGTTCTTC. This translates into CASSLGSRRESYNEQFF.

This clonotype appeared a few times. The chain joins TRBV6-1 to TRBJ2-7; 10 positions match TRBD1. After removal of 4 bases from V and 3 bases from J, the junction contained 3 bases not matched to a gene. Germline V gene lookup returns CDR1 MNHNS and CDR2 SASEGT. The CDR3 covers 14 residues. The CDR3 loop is CASSGRDRGYEQYF. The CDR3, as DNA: TGTGCCAGCAGTGGCCGGGACAGGGGCTACGAGCAGTACTTC.

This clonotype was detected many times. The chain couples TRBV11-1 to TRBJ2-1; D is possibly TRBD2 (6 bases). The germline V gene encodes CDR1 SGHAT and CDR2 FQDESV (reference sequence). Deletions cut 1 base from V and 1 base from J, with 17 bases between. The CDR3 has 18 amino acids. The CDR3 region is CASSLGVFAGRSYNEQFF. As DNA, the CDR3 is TGTGCCAGCAGCTTAGGTGTATTTGCAGGGAGGTCCTACAATGAGCAGTTCTTC. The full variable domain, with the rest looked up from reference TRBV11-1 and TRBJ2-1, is EAEVAQSPRYKITEKSQAVAFWCDPISGHATLYWYRQILGQGPELLVQFQDESVVDDSQLPKDRFSAERLKGVDSTLKIQPAELGDSAMYLCASSLGVFAGRSYNEQFFGPGTRLTVL.

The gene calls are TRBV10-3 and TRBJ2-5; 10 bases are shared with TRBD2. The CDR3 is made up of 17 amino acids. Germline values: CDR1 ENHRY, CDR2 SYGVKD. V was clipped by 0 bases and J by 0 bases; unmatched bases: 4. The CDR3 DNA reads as TGTGCCATCAGTGAGTCTGGGCTAGCGGGGGACCAAGAGACCCAGTACTTC. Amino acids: CAISESGLAGDQETQYF.

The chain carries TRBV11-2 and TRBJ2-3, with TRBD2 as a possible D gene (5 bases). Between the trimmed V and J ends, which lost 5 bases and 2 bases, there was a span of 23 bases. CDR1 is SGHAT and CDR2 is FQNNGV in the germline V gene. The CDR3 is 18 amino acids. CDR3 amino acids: CASSLSRTGSGSTDTQYF. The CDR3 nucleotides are TGTGCCAGCAGCCTAAGTAGAACGGGGAGTGGGTCCACAGATACGCAGTATTTT.

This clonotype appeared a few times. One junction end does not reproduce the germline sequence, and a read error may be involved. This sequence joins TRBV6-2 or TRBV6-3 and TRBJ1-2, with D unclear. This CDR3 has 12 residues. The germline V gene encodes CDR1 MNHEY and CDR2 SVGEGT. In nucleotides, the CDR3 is TGTGCCAGCAGATGGAGGTGGACCTACCTCCTCTTC. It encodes CASRWRWTYLLF.

The CDR3: CASSLFDLQETQYF. CDR3 sequence (DNA): TGCGCCAGCAGCTTGTTCGACCTTCAAGAGACCCAGTACTTC. The V call is TRBV5-1, the J call TRBJ2-5; D call uncertain. The CDR3 extends over 14 amino acids. Deletions cut 1 base from V and 2 bases from J, with 9 bases between. In germline, CDR1 is SGHRS, CDR2 YFSETQ.

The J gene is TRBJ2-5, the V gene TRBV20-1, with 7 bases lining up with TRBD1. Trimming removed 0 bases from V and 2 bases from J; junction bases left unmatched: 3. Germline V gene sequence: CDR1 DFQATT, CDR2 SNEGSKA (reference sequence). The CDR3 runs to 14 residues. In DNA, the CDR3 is TGCAGTGCTAGAGACGGGACAGCACAAGAGACCCAGTACTTC. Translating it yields CSARDGTAQETQYF.

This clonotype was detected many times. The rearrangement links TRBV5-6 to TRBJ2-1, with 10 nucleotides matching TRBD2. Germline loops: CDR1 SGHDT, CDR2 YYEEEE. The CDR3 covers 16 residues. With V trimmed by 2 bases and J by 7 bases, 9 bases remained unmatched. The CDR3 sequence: CASSFRTSGFRNEQFF. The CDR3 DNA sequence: TGTGCCAGCAGCTTTCGGACTAGCGGCTTTCGTAATGAGCAGTTCTTC.

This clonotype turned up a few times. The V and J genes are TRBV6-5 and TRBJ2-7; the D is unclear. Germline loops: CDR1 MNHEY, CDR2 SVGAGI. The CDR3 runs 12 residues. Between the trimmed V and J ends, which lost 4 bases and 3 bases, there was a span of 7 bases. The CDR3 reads CASSSANYEQYF. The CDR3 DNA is TGTGCCAGCAGTTCTGCCAACTACGAGCAGTACTTC.

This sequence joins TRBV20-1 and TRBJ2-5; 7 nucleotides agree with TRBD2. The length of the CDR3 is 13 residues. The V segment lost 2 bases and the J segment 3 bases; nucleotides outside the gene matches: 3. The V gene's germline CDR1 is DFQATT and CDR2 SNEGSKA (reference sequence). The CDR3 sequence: CSARQGGKETQYF. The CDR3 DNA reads TGCAGTGCTAGACAGGGAGGGAAAGAGACCCAGTACTTC.

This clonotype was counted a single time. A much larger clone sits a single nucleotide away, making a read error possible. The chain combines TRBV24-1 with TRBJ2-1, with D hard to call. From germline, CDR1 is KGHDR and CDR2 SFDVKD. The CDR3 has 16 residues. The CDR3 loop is CATSDFRHSSYNEHFF. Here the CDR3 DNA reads TGTGCCACCAGTGATTTCCGGCACTCCTCCTACAATGAGCACTTCTTC.